This TCR beta chain was sequenced in a study of blood T cell repertoires in COVID-19. Looking at the study overall: Both acute and convalescent COVID-19 samples were obtained from the United States, Italy and Spain. Nucleic acid was either cDNA or gDNA, and it came from T cells, B-cell-depleted T cells, or PBMCs.

Deletions cut 5 bases from V and 8 bases from J, with 21 bases between. This CDR3 region has 16 residues. From germline, CDR1 is SEHNR and CDR2 FQNEAQ (reference sequence). Source study methods: Counts of nucleated cells, estimated from reference gene primer amplification, were obtained. Clones were sequenced by immunoSEQ multiplex PCR, and TCRdb holds only the in-frame ones, with some missing. D and trimming come from the DNA, and the V and J calls and clone size come from that table. Here the sample spans 150,000 to 200,000 clones, roughly nine tenths being singletons. The material sequenced was peripheral blood. The rearrangement links TRBV7-9 to TRBJ1-4; tentatively, D is TRBD1 (6 bases). The receptor was derived from a man aged 18 to 30 with acute or convalescent COVID-19. CDR3 coding DNA: TGTGCCAGCAGCCGTCCTACAGGGAAGGGGGTCGAAAAACTGTTTTTT. Encoded protein: CASSRPTGKGVEKLFF. The full variable domain, with the rest looked up from reference TRBV7-9 and TRBJ1-4, is DTGVSQNPRHKITKRGQNVTFRCDPISEHNRLYWYRQTLGQGPEFLTYFQNEAQLEKSRLLSDRFSAERPKGSFSTLEIQRTEQGDSAMYLCASSRPTGKGVEKLFFGSGTQLSVL.